This T cell receptor (beta chain) was sequenced during a study of vaccination effects on CD4 cells after COVID-19. Scientists isolated CD4+ T cells after an approximately 9-day culture period ended. Method: immunoSEQ multiplex PCR; TCRdb's copy keeps in-frame clones and lacks some. The sample records roughly 36,000 clones, approximately 75% being singletons. On this clone itself: Antigen: not known.

The CDR3 covers 17 residues. The chain joins TRBV21-1 to TRBJ2-5; the table's D call, TRBD2, was not checked against the DNA. TRBV21-1 is termed a pseudogene. Sequencing used CD4+ T cells from PBMCs cultured without peptide, obtained before COVID-19 vaccination. This TCR derives from a human donor who received a COVID-19 vaccine. The CDR3 protein is CASSKGTSGVVQETQYF. The CDR3 DNA follows: TGTGCCAGCAGCAAAGGAACTAGCGGGGTCGTGCAAGAGACCCAGTACTTC.